The rows below give T cell receptor beta chains drawn from one sample of a study of blood T cell repertoires in COVID-19. Profiled with immunoSEQ multiplex PCR; TCRdb holds only in-frame clones, not every one. The repertoire has 200,000 or so clones, around 84% of them found once; the top ten carry 3%. The sample was peripheral blood. The receptor set was obtained from a man between 60 and 70 years old with acute or convalescent COVID-19. Each CDR3 is given with its conserved first and last residue. Each record gives: V gene, J gene, clone size, D gene, CDR3 protein, CDR3 DNA. D genes are given only for firm matches. Clone size, where shown, is once, few, many, or a class for clones that have expanded.

>TRBV6-2/TRBV6-3|TRBJ1-2|-|-
CASSTLRVLQANYGYTF
TGTGCCAGCAGCACCTTACGGGTACTACAGGCCAACTATGGCTACACCTTC
>TRBV4-1|TRBJ1-5|-|TRBD1
CASSQGDRENSNQPQHF
TGCGCCAGCAGCCAAGGGGACAGGGAGAATAGCAATCAGCCCCAGCATTTT
>TRBV28|TRBJ1-3|-|TRBD1
CASTADRAGGNTIYF
TGTGCCAGCACCGCTGACAGGGCTGGAGGAAACACCATATATTTT
>TRBV7-2|TRBJ2-7|-|TRBD1
CASSSRDSPSHEQYF
TGTGCCAGCAGCTCCCGGGACAGTCCTAGTCACGAGCAGTACTTC
>TRBV6-5|TRBJ2-1|once|TRBD2
CASSLLAGANEQFF
TGTGCCAGCAGTCTACTAGCGGGGGCCAATGAGCAGTTCTTC
>TRBV24-1|TRBJ2-5|-|TRBD1
CATSVKGAKWGQETQYF
TGTGCCACCAGTGTCAAGGGGGCGAAATGGGGCCAAGAGACCCAGTACTTC
>TRBV21-1|TRBJ2-5|-|-
CASSKPSETSGAETQYF
TGTGCCAGCAGCAAACCGTCAGAGACTAGCGGGGCCGAGACCCAGTACTTC
>TRBV5-1|TRBJ2-2|-|TRBD1
CASSLQGVIGELFF
TGCGCCAGCAGCTTGCAGGGGGTGATCGGGGAGCTGTTTTTT
>TRBV25-1|TRBJ1-1|-|TRBD1
CASSDTGQLEAFF
TGTGCCAGCAGTGATACGGGACAGCTTGAAGCTTTCTTT
>TRBV27|TRBJ2-7|-|TRBD2
CASSLSERGRRYEQYF
TGTGCCAGCAGTTTATCGGAGCGGGGGCGAAGATACGAGCAGTACTTC
>TRBV3-1/TRBV3-2|TRBJ1-1|-|-
CASSRIVSDTEAFF
TGTGCCAGCAGCCGAATTGTATCGGACACTGAAGCTTTCTTT
>TRBV6-5|TRBJ1-3|few|TRBD1
CASSYADRAGNTIYF
TGTGCCAGCAGTTACGCCGACAGGGCTGGAAACACCATATATTTT
>TRBV9|TRBJ1-4|-|TRBD1
CASSTRPLRDRGEKLFF
TGTGCCAGCAGCACTAGACCCCTCCGGGACAGGGGGGAAAAACTGTTTTTT
>TRBV5-1|TRBJ2-1|-|-
CASSLGDIDEQFF
TGCGCCAGCAGCTTAGGGGATATAGATGAGCAGTTCTTC
>TRBV5-1|TRBJ2-1|few|TRBD1
CASSSGTASYNEQFF
TGCGCCAGCAGCTCTGGGACAGCATCCTACAATGAGCAGTTCTTC
>TRBV6-5|TRBJ1-6|-|-
CASSYPQGAYNSPLHF
TGTGCCAGCAGTTACCCTCAGGGCGCCTATAATTCACCCCTCCACTTT
>TRBV27|TRBJ2-3|once|TRBD1
CATWTGVTDTQYF
TGTGCCACCTGGACAGGGGTCACAGATACGCAGTATTTT
>TRBV5-1|TRBJ2-5|-|-
CASSLGERTRGTQYF
TGCGCCAGCAGCTTGGGGGAGCGAACCCGCGGGACCCAGTACTTC
>TRBV5-4|TRBJ2-7|-|-
CASRGASYEQYF
TGTGCCAGCAGGGGCGCGTCCTACGAGCAGTACTTC
>TRBV9|TRBJ1-5|-|-
CASSGPPINQPQHF
TGTGCCAGCAGCGGGCCCCCCATCAATCAGCCCCAGCATTTT
>TRBV27|TRBJ1-3|-|-
CASSLSWGASGNTIYF
TGTGCCAGCAGTTTATCTTGGGGCGCGTCTGGAAACACCATATATTTT
>TRBV2|TRBJ2-2|-|TRBD1
CASRSDRGLSGELFF
TGTGCCAGCAGATCCGACAGGGGGCTCTCCGGGGAGCTGTTTTTT
>TRBV19|TRBJ1-5|few|-
CASSILGTRPYSNQPQHF
TGTGCCAGTAGTATTCTTGGGACAAGACCTTATAGCAATCAGCCCCAGCATTTT
>TRBV5-1|TRBJ2-3|-|TRBD2
CASSFLMSGGQSDTQYF
TGCGCCAGCAGCTTTCTTATGAGCGGGGGGCAATCAGATACGCAGTATTTT
>TRBV6-6|TRBJ2-7|-|TRBD1
CASSYPLDRAPYEQYF
TGTGCCAGCAGTTACCCCTTGGACAGGGCTCCCTACGAGCAGTACTTC
>TRBV9|TRBJ2-1|few|-
CASSVAGRAVPYNEQFF
TGTGCCAGCAGCGTAGCGGGAAGAGCGGTACCCTACAATGAGCAGTTCTTC
>TRBV2|TRBJ1-1|-|-
CASSEGGAGESTEAFF
TGTGCCAGCAGTGAAGGGGGGGCGGGGGAGTCCACTGAAGCTTTCTTT
>TRBV19|TRBJ2-5|-|TRBD1
CASGDRGRQETQYF
TGTGCCAGTGGCGACAGGGGCCGACAAGAGACCCAGTACTTC
>TRBV19|TRBJ2-5|-|-
CASRESGRRETQYF
TGTGCCAGTAGGGAGTCCGGCAGACGAGAGACCCAGTACTTC
>TRBV19|TRBJ2-2|few|-
CASSIMPAGTGELFF
TGTGCCAGTAGTATAATGCCCGCAGGGACCGGGGAGCTGTTTTTT
>TRBV19|TRBJ2-2|-|TRBD1
CASRRDRANTGELFF
TGTGCCAGTAGAAGGGACAGGGCGAACACCGGGGAGCTGTTTTTT
>TRBV19|TRBJ1-4|-|-
CASTYLPGGVGEKLFF
TGTGCCAGTACCTACCTACCGGGAGGGGTGGGTGAAAAACTGTTTTTT
>TRBV7-8|TRBJ2-1|-|TRBD2
CASSKMSGLAGNNEQFF
TGTGCCAGCAGCAAAATGTCCGGACTAGCGGGGAACAATGAGCAGTTCTTC
>TRBV6-5|TRBJ2-2|-|-
CASTAARVSTGELFF
TGTGCCAGCACGGCGGCTCGGGTTAGCACCGGGGAGCTGTTTTTT
>TRBV19|TRBJ1-1|-|TRBD1
CASSIATGRYMNTEAFF
TGTGCCAGTAGTATAGCGACAGGGAGGTATATGAACACTGAAGCTTTCTTT
>TRBV7-8|TRBJ2-3|-|TRBD2
CASTKKGGGGFSDTQYF
TGTGCCAGCACCAAAAAGGGCGGCGGGGGGTTTTCTGATACGCAGTATTTT
>TRBV6-2/TRBV6-3|TRBJ2-3|-|TRBD2
CASSNPPGGTDTQYF
TGTGCCAGCAGTAACCCTCCGGGGGGGACAGATACGCAGTATTTT
>TRBV7-9|TRBJ1-5|few|-
CASSLGPGGQPQHF
TGTGCCAGCAGCTTAGGGCCAGGAGGCCAGCCCCAGCATTTT
>TRBV19|TRBJ1-1|-|-
CASNEVGQGAFF
TGTGCCAGTAATGAAGTAGGACAAGGAGCTTTCTTT
>TRBV2|TRBJ2-1|once|TRBD2
CASRAGTRTYNEQFF
TGTGCCAGCAGAGCCGGGACTAGGACCTACAATGAGCAGTTCTTC
>TRBV30|TRBJ2-2|once|-
CAWSVDSTGELFF
TGTGCCTGGAGTGTAGACAGCACCGGGGAGCTGTTTTTT
>TRBV6-5|TRBJ2-5|-|-
CASSPVGGFQETQYF
TGTGCCAGCAGCCCGGTTGGGGGGTTCCAAGAGACCCAGTACTTC
>TRBV5-5|TRBJ2-6|-|-
CASSFAQSGANVLTF
TGTGCCAGCAGCTTTGCACAATCTGGGGCCAACGTCCTGACTTTC
>TRBV7-9|TRBJ2-5|once|TRBD1
CASSPGSTGVETQYF
TGTGCCAGCAGCCCCGGATCGACAGGGGTAGAGACCCAGTACTTC
>TRBV4-3|TRBJ1-2|-|TRBD1
CASSQGPRDREGFGYTF
TGCGCCAGCAGCCAAGGCCCCCGGGACAGGGAGGGTTTTGGCTACACCTTC
>TRBV27|TRBJ1-2|-|-
CASSPFRGGGYTF
TGTGCCAGCAGCCCATTTAGAGGGGGAGGCTACACCTTC
>TRBV6-5|TRBJ1-1|-|TRBD1
CASTVQGIMNTEAFF
TGTGCCAGCACAGTACAGGGGATCATGAACACTGAAGCTTTCTTT